Presented here are 26 T cell receptor beta chains from one specimen sequenced in a study of siplizumab effects on memory and regulatory T cells (dated by TCRdb to about 2019). The library was built by means of the immunoSEQ multiplex PCR assay. TCRdb's version of the immuneACCESS table is confined to in-frame rearrangements and falls short of the full clone set. An unresolved V gene accounts for under half of the shortfall where checked; the remainder is of unknown origin. This sample is represented by around 95,000 clones; about 90% of them were singletons. Over 0.12% of the sample lies in the top ten. Sequenced material: CD4+ T cells sorted from blood. The origin of the receptors is a human donor in good health.

The chain couples TRBV11-2 to TRBJ1-1; D ambiguous. Per germline, CDR1 SGHAT and CDR2 FQNNGV. The CDR3 is 15 residues long. Trimming pared 2 bases from V and 4 bases from J, leaving 14 bases between. The CDR3 region is CASSLYGRSSTEAFF. In DNA, the CDR3 is TGTGCCAGCAGCTTATATGGTAGGAGTTCCACTGAAGCTTTCTTT.

This chain uses TRBV19 with TRBJ2-1, with a possible D match to TRBD2 (5 bases). The ends were cut back, 3 bases at V and 9 bases at J, with 15 bases in the middle. Germline V lookup: CDR1 LNHDA, CDR2 SQIVND (reference sequence). The CDR3 contains 14 residues. CDR3 sequence: CASSIPGKVTEQFF. As DNA, the CDR3 is TGTGCCAGTAGTATCCCGGGGAAGGTCACTGAGCAGTTCTTC.

The V call is TRBV5-4, the J call TRBJ2-1, with TRBD2 as a possible D gene (5 bases). V lost 2 bases and J lost 5, with 14 bases in between. Germline values: CDR1 SGHNT, CDR2 YYREEE (reference sequence). The CDR3 contains 15 residues. The CDR3 DNA follows: TGTGCCAGCAGCTTCTCGGTAGCGCAGAACAATGAGCAGTTCTTC. Amino acid sequence: CASSFSVAQNNEQFF.

There are a few counts of this clone. V usage is TRBV30 and J usage is TRBJ1-2, with D unresolved. Germline CDR1 is GTSNPN and CDR2 is SVGIG (reference sequence). The V and J ends lost 0 bases and 2 bases respectively, with 7 bases between them. This CDR3 comprises 13 residues. The CDR3 bases are TGTGCCTGGAGTGTATCGGGGAACTATGGCTACACCTTC. As protein: CAWSVSGNYGYTF.

The chain has TRBV7-2 and TRBJ2-1; D is possibly TRBD1 (5 bases). Per the germline V gene, CDR1 is SGHTA and CDR2 is FQGNSA. The length of the CDR3 is 15 residues. Between the trimmed V and J ends, which lost 1 base and 3 bases, there was a span of 10 bases. The CDR3 region has the DNA TGTGCCAGCAGCTTAGTCCAGGGCCTCTACAATGAGCAGTTCTTC. Its translation is CASSLVQGLYNEQFF. Combining the CDR3 with reference TRBV7-2 and TRBJ2-1 gives the whole variable domain GAGVSQSPSNKVTEKGKDVELRCDPISGHTALYWYRQSLGQGLEFLIYFQGNSAPDKSGLPSDRFSAERTGGSVSTLTIQRTQQEDSAVYLCASSLVQGLYNEQFFGPGTRLTVL.

The genes are TRBV5-5 and TRBJ1-5; no clear D gene. Trimming shortened V by 1 base and J by 4 bases, and 15 bases separated the two germline ends. This CDR3 comprises 16 residues. Germline V gives CDR1 SGHKS, CDR2 YYEKEE (reference sequence). CDR3 coding DNA: TGTGCCAGCAGCTTGAATCGGGCTGAGCGAAATCAGCCCCAGCATTTT. As protein: CASSLNRAERNQPQHF.

The chain couples TRBV10-3 to TRBJ1-5, with D maybe TRBD1 (5 bases). Germline V CDR1 and CDR2: ENHRY, SYGVKD. The CDR3 consists of 17 residues. V was cut by 0 bases and J by 11 bases, with 23 bases left in between. This CDR3 reads CAISESRGQTSSGAQHF. For the CDR3, the DNA is TGTGCCATCAGTGAGTCTAGGGGTCAGACCTCAAGTGGAGCCCAGCATTTT.

This clone has a single count. This rearrangement joins TRBV25-1 to TRBJ1-3; possibly TRBD1 for D (5 bases). The CDR3 has 14 residues. Germline V gene lookup returns CDR1 MGHDK and CDR2 SYGVNS. V shed 3 bases and J shed 4 bases, with 10 bases lying between them. The CDR3 spells CASSDGAGGNTIYF. CDR3 coding DNA: TGTGCCAGCAGTGACGGGGCGGGGGGAAACACCATATATTTT.

The rearrangement links TRBV5-1 to TRBJ1-1, with TRBD1 matching over 7 bases. The CDR3 covers 14 residues. Looked up from germline, CDR1 is SGHRS and CDR2 is YFSETQ. V lost 7 bases to trimming and J lost 3 bases; unmatched junction nucleotides: 9. In nucleotides, the CDR3 is TGCGCCAGCGGCACACAGGGGTTGGACACTGAAGCTTTCTTT. This translates into CASGTQGLDTEAFF.

This clone was recorded only once. This chain connects TRBV19 to TRBJ2-7, with 7 bases aligning to TRBD2. V gave up 9 bases and J gave up 5 bases; unmatched junction bases: 10. Germline lookup yields CDR1 LNHDA and CDR2 SQIVND (reference sequence). The CDR3 loop spans 13 amino acids. This chain's CDR3 is CASNMGGNHEQYF. CDR3 coding DNA: TGTGCCAGCAATATGGGGGGGAATCACGAGCAGTACTTC.

This sequence joins TRBV27 and TRBJ2-5, with D possibly matching TRBD1 (5 bases). In germline, CDR1 is MNHEY, CDR2 SMNVEV (reference sequence). The V gene lost 7 bases and the J gene lost 3 bases, with 15 bases spanning the gap. The CDR3 extends over 14 amino acids. The CDR3 spells CASKGRQVEETQYF. The CDR3 DNA is TGTGCCAGCAAGGGGCGCCAGGTAGAAGAGACCCAGTACTTC.

V is TRBV4-3 and J is TRBJ2-6, with D tentatively TRBD1 (6 bases). The CDR3 has 18 residues. Germline V gene data show CDR1 as LGHNA and CDR2 as YSLEER. V was pared by 0 bases and J by 0 bases, with 12 bases between. For the CDR3, the DNA is TGCGCCAGCAGCCAAGATGCAGGGGTGGGCTCTGGGGCCAACGTCCTGACTTTC. This sequence encodes CASSQDAGVGSGANVLTF.

This chain links TRBV6-5 with TRBJ2-5, with TRBD2 matching 11 bases. The junction had 2 bases not matched to a gene; V was cut back by 5 bases and J by 0 bases. Germline V CDR1 and CDR2: MNHEY, SVGAGI. CDR3 length: 15 amino acids. The CDR3 protein is CASSLGLADQETQYF. In DNA, the CDR3 is TGTGCCAGCAGTCTGGGACTAGCGGACCAAGAGACCCAGTACTTC.

The V call is TRBV27, the J call TRBJ1-1; D gene uncertain. The CDR3 contains 13 residues. Trimming removed 8 bases at V and 5 bases at J, with 15 bases between. Germline CDR1 MNHEY, CDR2 SMNVEV (reference sequence). The CDR3 here is CASLGNSGTEAFF. DNA for the CDR3: TGTGCCAGCTTGGGGAACTCAGGAACTGAAGCTTTCTTT.

V is TRBV12-5 and J is TRBJ2-3; D not certain. The CDR3 contains 13 residues. Germline loops: CDR1 LGHNT, CDR2 FRNRAP. The V and J ends lost 0 bases and 6 bases respectively, with 7 bases between them. In DNA form, the CDR3 reads TGTGCTAGTGGTTTGGTAGTACTGGATACGCAGTATTTT. This sequence encodes CASGLVVLDTQYF.

The chain combines TRBV28 with TRBJ1-2, with 10 bases fitting TRBD1. CDR3 length: 16 residues. Germline CDR1 reads MDHEN; CDR2 reads SYDVKM. With 7 bases clipped from V and 7 bases from J, the junction kept 15 bases outside the gene matches. The CDR3 DNA reads TGTGCCAGCATAATTACACCCGGGACAGGGGTCGGTGGCTACACCTTC. Its protein product is CASIITPGTGVGGYTF.

The V call is TRBV6-6, the J call TRBJ2-7; no reliable D call. The CDR3 is 15 amino acids. The germline V gene encodes CDR1 MNHNY and CDR2 SVGAGI (reference sequence). The V gene lost 2 bases and the J gene lost 0 bases, with 11 bases spanning the gap. The CDR3 DNA is TGTGCCAGCAGTTACGGGCAGGTGAGCTCCTACGAGCAGTACTTC. Protein sequence: CASSYGQVSSYEQYF.

As for this clone: Other DNA variants within this sample encode the same CDR3. This chain connects TRBV5-6 to TRBJ2-3; D remains unclear. Trimming shortened V by 8 bases and J by 0 bases, and 7 bases separated the two germline ends. The CDR3 is made up of 12 amino acids. Germline values: CDR1 SGHDT, CDR2 YYEEEE. The CDR3 DNA reads as TGTGCCAGTCGTCTCAGCACAGATACGCAGTATTTT. It is translated as CASRLSTDTQYF.

The J gene is TRBJ1-5, the V gene TRBV19; 10 bases line up with TRBD1. Germline V lookup: CDR1 LNHDA, CDR2 SQIVND (reference sequence). V shed 7 bases and J 1 base; nucleotides not matched to a gene: 10. The CDR3 has 17 residues. The CDR3 nucleotides are TGTGCCAGTACCTTATATGACAGGGGGCCGAGCAATCAGCCCCAGCATTTT. Translated, it gives CASTLYDRGPSNQPQHF.

The chain has TRBV2 and TRBJ1-5; D is unresolved. This CDR3 comprises 15 residues. V was trimmed by 0 bases and J by 5 bases, leaving 11 bases between them. Germline values: CDR1 SNHLY, CDR2 FYNNEI. DNA of the CDR3: TGTGCCAGCAGTGAAGCAGAGCAGGATCATCAGCCCCAGCATTTT. Translating gives CASSEAEQDHQPQHF.

This chain links TRBV6-6 with TRBJ2-5, with unresolved D. The V end was cut by 4 bases, the J end by 5 bases, with 5 bases between. The germline gives CDR1 MNHNY, CDR2 SVGAGI (reference sequence). The CDR3 consists of 11 residues. The CDR3 reads CASSLGETQYF. In nucleotides, the CDR3 is TGTGCCAGCAGTTTAGGCGAGACCCAGTACTTC.

The rearrangement uses TRBV5-4 and TRBJ2-3; D is perhaps TRBD1 or TRBD2 (6 bases each). The CDR3 sequence is 14 residues long. The germline CDR1 and CDR2 sequences are SGHNT and YYREEE (reference sequence). The V and J ends lost 0 bases and 6 bases respectively, with 11 bases between them. The CDR3 loop reads CASSLAGASDTQYF. For the CDR3, the DNA is TGTGCCAGCAGCTTGGCGGGGGCGTCGGATACGCAGTATTTT. Variable domain in full (rest from reference TRBV5-4 and TRBJ2-3): ETGVTQSPTHLIKTRGQQVTLRCSSQSGHNTVSWYQQALGQGPQFIFQYYREEENGRGNFPPRFSGLQFPNYSSELNVNALELDDSALYLCASSLAGASDTQYFGPGTRLTVL.

The rearrangement joins TRBV6-1 to TRBJ2-5; 8 bases align to TRBD1. CDR1 MNHNS and CDR2 SASEGT come from the germline V gene. CDR3 length: 12 amino acids. V lost 9 bases and J lost 3; bases outside the gene matches: 3. CDR3 in DNA: TGTGCCAGGACAGGGGACGAAGAGACCCAGTACTTC. This gives the protein CARTGDEETQYF.

The V gene is TRBV7-3, the J gene TRBJ1-2; possibly TRBD1 for D (6 bases). CDR1 and CDR2 from the germline V gene are SGHTA and FQGTGA. The CDR3 consists of 15 residues. The germline V and J ends were trimmed by 5 bases and 4 bases, with 17 bases remaining between them. CDR3 loop: CASSPDGGRIYGYTF. The DNA of the CDR3 is TGTGCCAGCAGCCCCGACGGGGGGCGCATCTATGGCTACACCTTC. Looking up the rest from reference TRBV7-3 and TRBJ1-2 gives the full variable domain: GAGVSQTPSNKVTEKGKYVELRCDPISGHTALYWYRQSLGQGPEFLIYFQGTGAADDSGLPNDRFFAVRPEGSVSTLKIQRTERGDSAVYLCASSPDGGRIYGYTFGSGTRLTVV.

This clone has only one observation. The rearrangement joins TRBV5-6 to TRBJ2-3; D tentatively reads TRBD1 or TRBD2 (5 bases each). The CDR3 extends over 15 amino acids. The ends were cut back, 2 bases at V and 2 bases at J, with 12 bases in the middle. Germline V gene sequence: CDR1 SGHDT, CDR2 YYEEEE. This CDR3 reads CASSLWGTDTDTQYF. The CDR3 region has the DNA TGTGCCAGCAGCTTATGGGGGACCGACACAGATACGCAGTATTTT.

This rearrangement joins TRBV9 to TRBJ2-5; 11 positions match TRBD2. The CDR3 extends over 16 amino acids. J was trimmed by 2 bases and V by 3 bases; bases with no gene match: 6. Germline V CDR1 and CDR2: SGDLS, YYNGEE. CDR3 in amino acids: CASSAAVAGGQETQYF. In nucleotides, the CDR3 is TGTGCCAGCAGCGCAGCTGTAGCGGGGGGGCAAGAGACCCAGTACTTC. Drawing the rest from reference TRBV9 and TRBJ2-5, the complete variable domain is DSGVTQTPKHLITATGQRVTLRCSPRSGDLSVYWYQQSLDQGLQFLIQYYNGEERAKGNILERFSAQQFPDLHSELNLSSLELGDSALYFCASSAAVAGGQETQYFGPGTRLLVL.